One and the same sample provided the 23 T cell receptor beta chains below, sequenced in a study of blood T cell repertoires in COVID-19. Profiling relied on immunoSEQ multiplex PCR, and the TCRdb table lists in-frame clones only, not all of them. Of under 200,000 clones detected, 70% to 85% appear once; the ten largest clones hold roughly 12%. Specimen: PBMCs or T cells enriched from blood (not recorded which). The receptor source for this set is a man aged 50 to 59 who had recovered from COVID-19.

V and J are TRBV21-1 and TRBJ2-5; TRBD1 reflects the table's D call only, with no check against the DNA. TRBV21-1 is flagged as a pseudogene. This CDR3 region has 14 residues. The CDR3 reads CASSKYRGRRTQYF. DNA for the CDR3: TGTGCCAGCAGCAAGTATAGGGGCAGAAGGACCCAGTACTTC.

The V gene is TRBV18, the J gene TRBJ1-5, with a weak D call TRBD1 (5 bases). The CDR3 sequence is 15 residues long. Trimming took 8 bases from V and 7 from J, leaving 21 bases between them. Germline lookup yields CDR1 KGHSH and CDR2 LQKENI. This CDR3 reads CASPIPGGSRQPQHF. In nucleotides, the CDR3 is TGTGCCAGCCCCATCCCGGGGGGAAGTAGGCAGCCCCAGCATTTT.

The chain recombines TRBV10-1 with TRBJ2-3; D remains unclear. Germline loops: CDR1 WNHNN, CDR2 SYGVQD (reference sequence). This CDR3 contains 11 residues. V was clipped by 2 bases and J by 5 bases, with 2 bases between them. The DNA for the CDR3 is TGCGCCAGCAGTGAGCTAGATACGCAGTATTTT. Its protein product is CASSELDTQYF.

The chain links TRBV4-1 to TRBJ1-3, with TRBD1 matching over 7 bases. The V gene end was trimmed by 3 bases and the J gene end by 0 bases; junction bases not matched to a gene: 8. Germline-derived CDR1 and CDR2 are MGHRA and YSYEKL. The CDR3 has 17 residues. Here the CDR3 reads CASSHRDSGDSGNTIYF. CDR3 coding DNA: TGCGCCAGCAGCCACAGGGACAGTGGGGACTCTGGAAACACCATATATTTT.

V is TRBV4-1 and J is TRBJ2-2, with 8 positions matching TRBD2. Germline CDR1 is MGHRA and CDR2 is YSYEKL. The V segment lost 7 bases and the J segment 0 bases; nucleotides outside the gene matches: 4. This CDR3 comprises 15 residues. This CDR3 is CASKGGGPNTGELFF. CDR3 sequence (DNA): TGCGCCAGCAAAGGCGGGGGGCCGAACACCGGGGAGCTGTTTTTT.

V gene TRBV6-2 or TRBV6-3 combines with J gene TRBJ1-5; 7 nucleotides match TRBD1. V lost 6 bases, J lost 0 bases, and 8 bases stayed unmatched. CDR1 is MNHEY, CDR2 SVGEGT, per germline. The CDR3 covers 16 residues. Here the CDR3 reads CASSAQGRNSNQPQHF. The CDR3 DNA follows: TGTGCCAGCAGCGCACAGGGGAGGAATAGCAATCAGCCCCAGCATTTT.

This rearrangement joins TRBV6-5 to TRBJ1-6; D not certain. Germline lookup yields CDR1 MNHEY and CDR2 SVGAGI. Between the trimmed V and J ends, which lost 6 bases and 9 bases, there was a span of 9 bases. The CDR3 extends over 12 amino acids. CDR3 sequence (DNA): TGTGCCAGCAGGATACCGGGTTCACCCCTCCACTTT. Translating it yields CASRIPGSPLHF.

This clone occurred once. This chain joins TRBV4-2 and TRBJ1-2, with 8 bases that match TRBD1. The length of the CDR3 is 17 residues. Per germline, CDR1 LGHNA and CDR2 YNFKEQ. V shed 4 bases and J 0 bases; nucleotides not matched to a gene: 10. The CDR3 region is CASSRSGQGVANYGYTF. The CDR3 region has the DNA TGTGCCAGCAGCCGCTCCGGACAGGGTGTTGCTAACTATGGCTACACCTTC.

J is TRBJ2-7 and V is TRBV5-6; 11 bases map to TRBD2. From germline, CDR1 is SGHDT and CDR2 YYEEEE. V trimming: 4 bases; J trimming: 2 bases; junction bases outside the gene matches: 8. The CDR3 has 16 amino acids. In DNA, the CDR3 is TGTGCCAGCAGCGTTCCCGGGACTAGCGGTACCTACGAGCAGTACTTC. Translation gives CASSVPGTSGTYEQYF.

V gene TRBV4-1 combines with J gene TRBJ1-6; possibly TRBD1 for D (5 bases). This CDR3 spans 17 amino acids. Trimming stripped 5 bases from V and 8 bases from J, with 22 bases between. From germline, CDR1 is MGHRA and CDR2 YSYEKL. The CDR3 reads CASSWVPGDATDSPLHF. DNA of the CDR3: TGCGCCAGCAGCTGGGTACCGGGGGACGCGACCGATTCACCCCTCCACTTT.

The chain recombines TRBV5-1 with TRBJ1-1, with 9 nucleotides matching TRBD1. With 4 bases clipped from V and 8 bases from J, the junction kept 6 bases outside the gene matches. CDR1 is SGHRS and CDR2 is YFSETQ in the germline V gene. The length of the CDR3 is 13 residues. The CDR3: CASSPGTGREAFF. CDR3 bases: TGCGCCAGCAGCCCCGGGACAGGGAGAGAAGCTTTCTTT.

The rearrangement joins TRBV19 to TRBJ1-4, with D perhaps matching TRBD1 (5 bases). CDR3 length equals 13 residues. With 7 bases removed from V and 7 bases from J, the gap between germline ends came to 13 bases. Germline-derived CDR1 and CDR2 are LNHDA and SQIVND (reference sequence). The CDR3 sequence: CASKVRQGEKLFF. CDR3 in DNA: TGTGCCAGTAAGGTTCGGCAGGGTGAAAAACTGTTTTTT.

This rearrangement joins TRBV2 to TRBJ2-4; TRBD1 matches 9 bases. This CDR3 is built from 16 residues. V lost 4 bases to trimming and J lost 0 bases; unmatched junction nucleotides: 4. Germline V gene sequence: CDR1 SNHLY, CDR2 FYNNEI. The CDR3 bases are TGTGCCAGCAGTGGCGACAGGGGGATAGCCAAAAACATTCAGTACTTC. Its protein product is CASSGDRGIAKNIQYF.

The chain joins TRBV7-9 to TRBJ2-5; D unresolved. The CDR3 is made up of 14 amino acids. The V end lost 4 bases, the J end lost 2 bases, and 11 bases lay between the germline ends. Germline CDR1 reads SEHNR; CDR2 reads FQNEAQ (reference sequence). Here the CDR3 DNA reads TGTGCCAGCAGCTCTTGGTCAGTTCAAGAGACCCAGTACTTC. This gives the protein CASSSWSVQETQYF.

This clone has more than one count but fewer than ten. The chain recombines TRBV9 with TRBJ2-3; tentatively, D is TRBD2 (5 bases). The CDR3 loop spans 15 amino acids. Germline lookup yields CDR1 SGDLS and CDR2 YYNGEE. The V gene lost 0 bases and the J gene lost 2 bases, with 10 bases spanning the gap. The CDR3 coding sequence is TGTGCCAGCAGCGTAGGGTGGACTCCCACAGATACGCAGTATTTT. Translation gives CASSVGWTPTDTQYF.

This chain joins TRBV5-5 and TRBJ1-4; no reliable D call. CDR1 is SGHKS and CDR2 is YYEKEE in the germline V gene (reference sequence). There are 12 residues in the CDR3. The V and J ends lost 0 bases and 7 bases respectively, with 4 bases between them. The CDR3 DNA follows: TGTGCCAGCAGCTTGGACAGTGAAAAACTGTTTTTT. Its translation: CASSLDSEKLFF.

Here the CDR3 DNA reads TGTGCCAGCAGCCAACTTTACACCGGGGAGCTGTTTTTT. Translated: CASSQLYTGELFF. The rearrangement uses TRBV3-1 (or the pseudogene TRBV3-2) and TRBJ2-2; no clear D gene. CDR1 is LGHDT, CDR2 YNNKEL, per germline (reference sequence). The V gene lost 2 bases and the J gene lost 3 bases, with 4 bases spanning the gap. CDR3 size: 13 residues.

CDR3 nucleotides: TGTGCCAGCAGCCAAGTCCGCGGGGGCGGACAGTTCTTC. Amino acids: CASSQVRGGGQFF. The chain has TRBV3-1 (or the pseudogene TRBV3-2) and TRBJ2-1; D is perhaps TRBD2 (7 bases). This CDR3 has 13 residues. CDR1 is LGHDT and CDR2 is YNNKEL in the germline V gene (reference sequence). Trimming took 1 base from V and 13 from J, leaving 14 bases between them.

The J gene is TRBJ2-3, the V gene TRBV11-2; tentative D call: TRBD2 (6 bases). The CDR3 spans 14 residues. Trimming pared 1 base from V and 1 base from J, leaving 6 bases between. Germline assignment: CDR1 SGHAT and CDR2 FQNNGV. Here the CDR3 DNA reads TGTGCCAGCAGCTTAGGCGGGGGCACAGATACGCAGTATTTT. This translates into CASSLGGGTDTQYF.

The chain carries TRBV19 and TRBJ2-1, with 9 nucleotides matching TRBD1. The CDR3 totals 16 residues. The V segment lost 4 bases and the J segment 1 base; nucleotides outside the gene matches: 5. Germline V gene sequence: CDR1 LNHDA, CDR2 SQIVND (reference sequence). CDR3 protein: CASSRLQGASYNEQFF. CDR3 DNA: TGTGCCAGTAGTAGGTTACAGGGGGCTTCCTACAATGAGCAGTTCTTC.

The chain recombines TRBV10-3 with TRBJ1-2, with D unresolved. Trimming took 6 bases from V and 4 from J, leaving 12 bases between them. CDR1 ENHRY and CDR2 SYGVKD come from the germline V gene. The CDR3 contains 13 residues. The DNA of the CDR3 is TGTGCCATCAGCCAGGTTATTCCCTATGGCTACACCTTC. Its protein product is CAISQVIPYGYTF.

The V and J genes are TRBV15 and TRBJ2-7; D might be TRBD1 (5 bases). Looked up from germline, CDR1 is LNHNV and CDR2 is YYDKDF (reference sequence). The ends were cut back, 0 bases at V and 2 bases at J, with 11 bases in the middle. The CDR3 runs 15 residues. CDR3 sequence reads: CATSRDLRGTYEQYF. The CDR3 region has the DNA TGTGCCACCAGCAGAGATCTAAGGGGAACCTACGAGCAGTACTTC.

The chain has TRBV5-5 and TRBJ2-7; 9 bases agree with TRBD1. The CDR3 contains 15 residues. Germline CDR1 is SGHKS and CDR2 is YYEKEE (reference sequence). V gave up 0 bases and J gave up 0 bases; unmatched junction bases: 1. CDR3 DNA: TGTGCCAGCAGCTTGGGGGACAGGGCCTCCTACGAGCAGTACTTC. It encodes CASSLGDRASYEQYF.